The clone carrying this T cell receptor beta chain came up once. This entry is derived from a study of T cells in localized non-small cell lung cancer. The method was immunoSEQ multiplex PCR; TCRdb's version includes in-frame clones alone and lacks a portion of them. Of over 25,000 clones listed, roughly 90% are singletons. The CDR3 loop spans 14 amino acids. V gave up 7 bases and J gave up 2 bases, with 14 bases separating them. Germline V gene sequence: CDR1 SGHRS, CDR2 YFSETQ. The sequencing here drew on peripheral blood, taken before any cancer treatment. V gene TRBV5-1 combines with J gene TRBJ2-3; D is tentatively TRBD1 or TRBD2 (7 bases each). The receptor was derived from a male donor aged 60 or older with stage I lung adenocarcinoma. CDR3 DNA sequence: TGCGCCAGCCAGAGCGGGACAGCCACAGATACGCAGTATTTT. Protein sequence: CASQSGTATDTQYF.